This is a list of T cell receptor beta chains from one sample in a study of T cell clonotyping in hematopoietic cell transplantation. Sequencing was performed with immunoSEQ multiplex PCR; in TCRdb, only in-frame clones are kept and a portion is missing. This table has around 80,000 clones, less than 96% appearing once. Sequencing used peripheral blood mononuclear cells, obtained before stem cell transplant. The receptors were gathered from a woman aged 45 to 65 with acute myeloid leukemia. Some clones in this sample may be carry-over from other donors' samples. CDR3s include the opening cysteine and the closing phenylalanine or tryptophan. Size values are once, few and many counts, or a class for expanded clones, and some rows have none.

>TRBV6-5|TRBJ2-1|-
CASSYSRLAGSNEQFF
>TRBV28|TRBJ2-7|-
CASSTLRGREQYF
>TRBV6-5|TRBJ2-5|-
CASAEGFLETQYF
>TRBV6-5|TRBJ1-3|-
CASSRSHLSGNTIYF
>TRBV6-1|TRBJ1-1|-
CASSVGGLTEAFF
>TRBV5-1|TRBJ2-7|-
CASSFYSGTYEQYF
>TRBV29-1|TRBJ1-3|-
CSARDNSGNTIYF
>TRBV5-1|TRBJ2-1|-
CASSLAGGSGGVYSYNEQFF
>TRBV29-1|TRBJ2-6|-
CSVGVKRSGANVLTF
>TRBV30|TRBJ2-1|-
CALTRAWSYNEQFF
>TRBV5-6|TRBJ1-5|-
CASSLYGVSVQPQHF
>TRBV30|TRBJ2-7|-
CAWSPFGGTYEQYF
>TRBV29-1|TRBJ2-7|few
CSVEAETSAYYEQYF
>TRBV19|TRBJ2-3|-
CASSIGLGTDTQYF
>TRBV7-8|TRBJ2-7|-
CASSLGIDEQYF
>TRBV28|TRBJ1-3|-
CASSIQRGTGNTIYF
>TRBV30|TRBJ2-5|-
CAWSVSPKQETQYF
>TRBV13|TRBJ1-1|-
CASSSAPVNTEAFF
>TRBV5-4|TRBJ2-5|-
CASSSGLAIETQYF
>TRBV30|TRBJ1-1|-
CAYYLGVGTEAFF
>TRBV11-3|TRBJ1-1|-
CASSQGRIDLRDTEAFF
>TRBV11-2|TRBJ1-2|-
CASSLVRGWGYTF
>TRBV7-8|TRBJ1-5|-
CASSPSGSTDQPQHF
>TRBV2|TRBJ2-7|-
CASRGGGYYEQYF
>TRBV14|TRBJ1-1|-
CASRRTGVTEAFF
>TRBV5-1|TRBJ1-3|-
CASSASIGNTIYF
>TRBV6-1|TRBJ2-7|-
CASSEIWYRGGEQYF
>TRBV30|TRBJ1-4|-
CAWSSGQGREKLFF
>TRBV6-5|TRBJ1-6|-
CASSYSGTGNSPLHF